These 27 T cell receptor beta chains were sequenced from one sample in a study (dated by TCRdb to the mid-2010s). The library was obtained by 5' RACE. The sequencing machine was an Illumina MiSeq. TCRdb handled the public reads itself, with Q25 trimming in fastp and clone calling in MiXCR, and kept productive beta chains. Each record represents a unique CDR3 protein, reported with the most common genes and DNA among its rows. This sample gives tens of thousands of distinct CDR3 sequences in total; 25% to 35% of them show up just once. The ten largest clonotypes hold roughly 3% of the sample. Sequencing was carried out using tumor-infiltrating memory CD4+ T cells sorted from the breast tumor. Taken with the paper, the label for cell subset or site translates to: memory CD4+ T cells, CD4+CD45RO+CD25-. The receptors originated from a female donor with breast cancer.

The chain has TRBV5-6 and TRBJ2-7; TRBD2 agrees at 10 bases. Per germline, CDR1 SGHDT and CDR2 YYEEEE. The CDR3 runs 14 residues. V was pared by 1 base and J by 7 bases, with 5 bases of the junction left unmatched. The CDR3 nucleotides are TGTGCCAGCAGCTTGACTAGCGGGATAAAAGAGCAGTACTTC. Residues: CASSLTSGIKEQYF. Full variable domain (rest looked up from reference TRBV5-6 and TRBJ2-7): DAGVTQSPTHLIKTRGQQVTLRCSPKSGHDTVSWYQQALGQGPQFIFQYYEEEERQRGNFPDRFSGHQFPNYSSELNVNALLLGDSALYLCASSLTSGIKEQYFGPGTRLTVT.

This clonotype was observed a few times. The V call is TRBV6-6, the J call TRBJ2-3; 10 bases line up with TRBD1. Germline values: CDR1 MNHNY, CDR2 SVGAGI (reference sequence). The ends lost 6 bases at V and 6 bases at J; junction bases unmatched: 6. This CDR3 is built from 14 residues. The CDR3 bases are TGTGCCAGCAGCCCAGGACAGGGGGACGATACGCAGTATTTT. Translated, it gives CASSPGQGDDTQYF.

This clonotype was detected only a few times. The chain has TRBV13 and TRBJ2-2, with 9 bases identical to TRBD2. V shed 5 bases, J shed 6 bases, and the junction held 13 bases outside the gene matches. The CDR3 spans 17 residues. Germline loops: CDR1 PRHDT, CDR2 FYEKMQ (reference sequence). The CDR3 nucleotides read TGTGCCAGCAGCCTTTATATCGGTAGCGGGAGCCCCGGGGAGCTGTTTTTT. This encodes CASSLYIGSGSPGELFF.

This chain links TRBV6-5 with TRBJ1-2; TRBD1 matches at 7 bases. Trimming removed 4 bases from V and 7 bases from J; junction bases left unmatched: 6. Germline V CDR1 and CDR2: MNHEY, SVGAGI. The CDR3 sequence is 13 residues long. The DNA of the CDR3 is TGTGCCAGCAGTTCAACAGGGGAAGGTGGCTACACCTTC. Its translation: CASSSTGEGGYTF.

The genes are TRBV7-2 and TRBJ2-5; 7 bases map to TRBD1. Trimming cost V 5 bases and J 2 bases; bases outside gene matches: 5. This CDR3 region has 14 residues. Germline V gene lookup returns CDR1 SGHTA and CDR2 FQGNSA. In nucleotides, the CDR3 is TGTGCCAGCAGCCTAATGGGACAGCAAGAGACCCAGTACTTC. Its protein is CASSLMGQQETQYF.

This clonotype was seen a handful of times. The chain uses TRBV29-1 and TRBJ2-5; no reliable D call. The germline V and J ends were trimmed by 5 bases and 1 base, with 14 bases remaining between them. The CDR3 spans 14 residues. Germline V CDR1 and CDR2: SQVTM, ANQGSEA. CDR3 nucleotide sequence: TGCAGCGTTAATCCCGGGCGGAGCCAAGAGACCCAGTACTTC. It is translated as CSVNPGRSQETQYF.

This rearrangement joins TRBV9 to TRBJ2-2; 8 positions match TRBD1. The CDR3 loop spans 16 amino acids. V was clipped by 3 bases and J by 7 bases; unmatched bases: 11. Germline loops: CDR1 SGDLS, CDR2 YYNGEE. CDR3 protein: CASSAHIGQGSGELFF. The CDR3 DNA follows: TGTGCCAGCAGCGCCCATATCGGACAGGGAAGCGGGGAGCTGTTTTTT.

This clonotype was observed a handful of times. V gene TRBV9 combines with J gene TRBJ2-5, with 7 bases matching TRBD2. The CDR3 totals 15 residues. Unmatched junction bases numbered 8, after V lost 4 bases and J lost 2 bases. Looked up from germline, CDR1 is SGDLS and CDR2 is YYNGEE. The CDR3, as DNA: TGTGCCAGCAGCCCCCTGGGGGGGAGACAAGAGACCCAGTACTTC. Residues: CASSPLGGRQETQYF.

In this sample, this clonotype turned up a few times. The rearrangement joins TRBV9 to TRBJ1-4; 7 nucleotides line up with TRBD1. J gave up 7 bases and V 3 bases, and 9 bases lay outside the gene matches. Germline V gives CDR1 SGDLS, CDR2 YYNGEE. There are 15 residues in the CDR3. Here the CDR3 DNA reads TGTGCCAGCAGCGAGACCGGGACAGTACTTGAAAAACTGTTTTTT. It encodes CASSETGTVLEKLFF.

The chain is built from TRBV7-2 and TRBJ1-3; D ambiguous. The germline gives CDR1 SGHTA, CDR2 FQGNSA. V was trimmed by 1 base and J by 3 bases, leaving 10 bases between them. The CDR3 extends over 15 amino acids. CDR3 residues: CASSLEPGFGNTIYF. The CDR3, as DNA: TGTGCCAGCAGCTTAGAACCGGGGTTTGGAAACACCATATATTTT.

The V gene is TRBV5-1, the J gene TRBJ1-3; D gene uncertain. V was cut by 0 bases and J by 0 bases, with 13 bases left in between. CDR1 is SGHRS, CDR2 YFSETQ, per germline. The CDR3 contains 17 residues. CDR3 sequence (DNA): TGCGCCAGCAGCTTGGGCCACCGTTCTGGCTCTGGAAACACCATATATTTT. Encoded protein: CASSLGHRSGSGNTIYF.

Comments on this clonotype: Just one base apart from a much larger clone, this may be a read error. This chain connects TRBV7-6 to TRBJ2-7; tentatively, D is TRBD1 (6 bases). Germline V lookup: CDR1 SGHVS, CDR2 FNYEAQ. This CDR3 has 13 residues. CDR3 region: CASSQIQTGEQCF. DNA for the CDR3: TGTGCCAGCAGTCAAATACAGACAGGCGAGCAGTGCTTC. Full variable domain (rest looked up from reference TRBV7-6 and TRBJ2-7): GAGVSQSPRYKVTKRGQDVALRCDPISGHVSLYWYRQALGQGPEFLTYFNYEAQQDKSGLPNDRFSAERPEGSISTLTIQRTEQRDSAMYRCASSQIQTGEQCFGPGTRLTVT.

This clonotype was seen more than once but under ten times. This chain's CDR3 is CASMAERGRNEKLFF. DNA of the CDR3: TGTGCCAGCATGGCGGAAAGGGGCCGTAATGAAAAACTGTTTTTT. The rearrangement links TRBV12-3 or TRBV12-4 to TRBJ1-4; the D gene is possibly TRBD1 (5 bases). The V end was cut by 7 bases, the J end by 4 bases, with 16 bases between. This CDR3 has 15 residues.

The V call is TRBV7-9, the J call TRBJ2-1, with a possible D match to TRBD1 (6 bases). CDR3 length equals 15 residues. Looked up from germline, CDR1 is SEHNR and CDR2 is FQNEAQ (reference sequence). Trimming removed 2 bases from V and 5 bases from J, with 13 bases in between. The CDR3 region has the DNA TGTGCCAGCAGCTTACTTGGGGGCTGGGACAATGAGCAGTTCTTC. As protein: CASSLLGGWDNEQFF.

The V call is TRBV6-1, the J call TRBJ2-5; 7 positions agree with TRBD1. In germline, CDR1 is MNHNS, CDR2 SASEGT. The CDR3 loop spans 14 amino acids. V trimming: 8 bases; J trimming: 5 bases; junction bases outside the gene matches: 11. The CDR3 nucleotides are TGTGCCAGCCACCACAGGGGCCAGGGGGAGACCCAGTACTTC. Translating gives CASHHRGQGETQYF.

This clonotype turned up a few times. This rearrangement joins TRBV5-1 to TRBJ2-2, with D possibly being TRBD1 (5 bases). Germline CDR1 reads SGHRS; CDR2 reads YFSETQ. The CDR3 runs to 14 residues. V was shortened by 5 bases and J by 2 bases, with 10 bases between the two germline ends. CDR3 DNA sequence: TGCGCCAGCAGGAAAACAGGAAACACCGGGGAGCTGTTTTTT. Encoded protein: CASRKTGNTGELFF.

The rearrangement links TRBV5-1 to TRBJ2-3; tentatively, D is TRBD1 (6 bases). Trimming took off 8 bases at V and 6 bases at J, with 19 bases between the two ends. In germline, CDR1 is SGHRS, CDR2 YFSETQ. The CDR3 totals 14 residues. The DNA of the CDR3 is TGCGCCAGTCGACAGGTGGGAGATGTGGATACGCAGTATTTT. This translates into CASRQVGDVDTQYF.

This clonotype was seen a handful of times. The chain joins TRBV28 to TRBJ1-1; TRBD1 might be the D (6 bases). The V end was cut by 8 bases, the J end by 1 base, with 20 bases between. This CDR3 has 16 residues. The germline V gene encodes CDR1 MDHEN and CDR2 SYDVKM. The CDR3 region has the DNA TGTGCCAGCTATACACTTGGACAGCCGAGGAACACTGAAGCTTTCTTT. Protein product: CASYTLGQPRNTEAFF. Combining the CDR3 with reference TRBV28 and TRBJ1-1 gives the whole variable domain DVKVTQSSRYLVKRTGEKVFLECVQDMDHENMFWYRQDPGLGLRLIYFSYDVKMKEKGDIPEGYSVSREKKERFSLILESASTNQTSMYLCASYTLGQPRNTEAFFGQGTRLTVV.

This clonotype has only a few counts. This chain joins TRBV20-1 and TRBJ2-1; 11 bases match TRBD2. V gave up 5 bases and J gave up 2 bases; unmatched junction bases: 5. The CDR3 is 15 residues long. CDR1 DFQATT and CDR2 SNEGSKA come from the germline V gene (reference sequence). CDR3 DNA: TGCAGTGCTGTGCCTAGCGGGAGGCCCTACAATGAGCAGTTCTTC. Translated, it gives CSAVPSGRPYNEQFF.

The rearrangement links TRBV6-2 or TRBV6-3 to TRBJ2-5, with 7 bases fitting TRBD1. J gave up 5 bases and V 10 bases, and 16 bases lay outside the gene matches. The CDR3 length is 15 residues. Germline loops: CDR1 MNHEY, CDR2 SVGEGT. CDR3 DNA sequence: TGTGCCACCCAGACTTTAAGGGACAGCTGGGAGACCCAGTACTTC. Translating it yields CATQTLRDSWETQYF.

V and J are TRBV6-5 and TRBJ2-3; the D gene is possibly TRBD1 (5 bases). Deletions cut 4 bases from V and 8 bases from J, with 19 bases between. CDR3 length equals 15 residues. The germline V gene has CDR1 MNHEY and CDR2 SVGAGI. The CDR3 sequence is CASSSSGMGAVTQYF. As DNA, the CDR3 is TGTGCCAGCAGTTCGTCAGGGATGGGTGCAGTTACGCAGTATTTT.

The table lists this clonotype with many counts. V gene TRBV12-3 or TRBV12-4 combines with J gene TRBJ1-3; D is unclear. The V end was cut by 4 bases, the J end by 4 bases, with 8 bases between. The CDR3 is made up of 13 amino acids. CDR3 protein: CASSSLAGNTIYF. As DNA, the CDR3 is TGTGCCAGCAGTTCCCTGGCGGGAAACACCATATATTTT.

J is TRBJ2-7 and V is TRBV11-2; unclear D gene. Per the germline V gene, CDR1 is SGHAT and CDR2 is FQNNGV. Trimming took off 1 base at V and 0 bases at J, with 7 bases between the two ends. The CDR3 is 14 residues long. The CDR3 sequence: CASSLVVGSYEQYF. The CDR3 coding sequence is TGTGCCAGCAGCTTAGTCGTGGGCTCCTACGAGCAGTACTTC.

The sample holds a few counts of this clonotype. The rearrangement links TRBV6-1 to TRBJ2-1; the match to TRBD2 covers 12 bases. With V trimmed by 8 bases and J by 7 bases, 3 bases remained unmatched. This CDR3 has 13 amino acids. Germline CDR1 and CDR2: MNHNS and SASEGT. Here the CDR3 reads CASGTSGRNEQFF. Written as DNA, the CDR3 is TGTGCCAGCGGCACTAGCGGGAGGAATGAGCAGTTCTTC.

The chain employs TRBV9 and TRBJ2-2, with a weak D call TRBD2 (5 bases). The CDR3 contains 17 residues. Germline V gene data show CDR1 as SGDLS and CDR2 as YYNGEE. Trimming cost V 3 bases and J 3 bases, with 18 bases left between them. The CDR3 coding sequence is TGTGCCAGCAGCGCCGGTGCCGGAGGAACCTACACCGGGGAGCTGTTTTTT. This sequence encodes CASSAGAGGTYTGELFF.

The chain joins TRBV5-1 to TRBJ2-7; D perhaps matches TRBD1 (6 bases). V dropped 4 bases and J dropped 4 bases, with 9 bases sitting between them. This CDR3 comprises 12 residues. The germline CDR1 and CDR2 sequences are SGHRS and YFSETQ. Here the CDR3 reads CASSTGQYEQYF. CDR3 in DNA: TGCGCCAGCAGCACAGGACAGTACGAGCAGTACTTC.

A few counts support this clonotype. The chain uses TRBV5-1 and TRBJ1-6, with D possibly being TRBD1 (6 bases). The V gene lost 4 bases and the J gene lost 0 bases, with 17 bases spanning the gap. Per germline, CDR1 SGHRS and CDR2 YFSETQ. This CDR3 is built from 18 residues. CDR3 sequence reads: CASSRGGQTSSYNSPLHF. CDR3 bases: TGCGCCAGCAGCCGCGGGGGGCAGACGAGCTCCTATAATTCACCCCTCCACTTT.